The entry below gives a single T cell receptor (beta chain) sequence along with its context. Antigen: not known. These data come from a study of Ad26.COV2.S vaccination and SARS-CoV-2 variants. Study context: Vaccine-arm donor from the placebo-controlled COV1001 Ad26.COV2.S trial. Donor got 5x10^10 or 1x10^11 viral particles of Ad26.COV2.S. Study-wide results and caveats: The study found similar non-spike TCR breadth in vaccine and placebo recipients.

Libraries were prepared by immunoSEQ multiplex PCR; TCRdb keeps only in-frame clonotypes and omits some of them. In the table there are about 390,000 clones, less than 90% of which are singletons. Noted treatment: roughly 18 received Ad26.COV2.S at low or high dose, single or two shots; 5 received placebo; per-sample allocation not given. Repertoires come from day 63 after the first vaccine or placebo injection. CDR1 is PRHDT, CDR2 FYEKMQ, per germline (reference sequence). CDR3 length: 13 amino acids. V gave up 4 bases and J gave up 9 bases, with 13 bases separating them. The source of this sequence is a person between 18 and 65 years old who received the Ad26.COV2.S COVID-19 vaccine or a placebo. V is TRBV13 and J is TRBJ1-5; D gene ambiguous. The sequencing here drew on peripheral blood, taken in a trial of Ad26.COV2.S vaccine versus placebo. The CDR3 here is CASSSTRLGPQHF. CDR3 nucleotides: TGTGCCAGCAGCTCCACCCGACTCGGGCCCCAGCATTTT.